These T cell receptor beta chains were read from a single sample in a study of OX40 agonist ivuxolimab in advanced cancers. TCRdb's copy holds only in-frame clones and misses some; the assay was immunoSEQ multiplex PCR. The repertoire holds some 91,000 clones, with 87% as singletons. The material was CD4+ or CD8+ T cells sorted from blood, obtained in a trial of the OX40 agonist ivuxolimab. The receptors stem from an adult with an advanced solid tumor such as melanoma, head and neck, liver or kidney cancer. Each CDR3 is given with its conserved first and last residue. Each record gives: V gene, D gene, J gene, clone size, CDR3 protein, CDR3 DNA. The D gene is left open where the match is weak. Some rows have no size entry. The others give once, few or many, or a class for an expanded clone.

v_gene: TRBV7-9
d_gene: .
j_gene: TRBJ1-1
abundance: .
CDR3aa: CASSLRRSENTEAFF
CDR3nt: TGTGCCAGCAGCTTAAGACGGTCAGAGAACACTGAAGCTTTCTTT

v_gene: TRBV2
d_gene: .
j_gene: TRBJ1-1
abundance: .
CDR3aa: CASRVGHAFF
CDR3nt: TGTGCCAGCAGGGTGGGACACGCTTTCTTT

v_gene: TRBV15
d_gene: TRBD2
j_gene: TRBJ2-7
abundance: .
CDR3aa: CATSRDITSGKMSSYEQYF
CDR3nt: TGTGCCACCAGCAGAGATATTACTAGCGGGAAAATGAGCTCCTACGAGCAGTACTTC

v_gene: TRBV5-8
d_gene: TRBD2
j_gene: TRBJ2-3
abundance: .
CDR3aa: CASSRIAGLVQIRTDTQYF
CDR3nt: TGTGCCAGCAGCCGTATAGCGGGACTGGTCCAGATACGCACAGATACGCAGTATTTT

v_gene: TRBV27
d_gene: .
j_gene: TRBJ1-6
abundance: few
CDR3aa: CASSLWEMGSPLHF
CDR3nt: TGTGCCAGCAGTTTATGGGAAATGGGCTCACCCCTCCACTTT

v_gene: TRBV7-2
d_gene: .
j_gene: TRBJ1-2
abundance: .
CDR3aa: CASSLSMNYGYTF
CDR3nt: TGTGCCAGCAGCTTATCGATGAACTATGGCTACACCTTC

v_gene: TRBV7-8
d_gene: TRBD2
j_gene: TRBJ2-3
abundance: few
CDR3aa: CASSLGTSGRTDTQYF
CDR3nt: TGTGCCAGCAGCTTAGGGACTAGCGGGAGAACAGATACGCAGTATTTT

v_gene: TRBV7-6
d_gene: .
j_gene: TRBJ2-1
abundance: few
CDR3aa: CASTPGLSYNEQFF
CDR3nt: TGTGCCAGCACCCCGGGACTTTCCTACAATGAGCAGTTCTTC

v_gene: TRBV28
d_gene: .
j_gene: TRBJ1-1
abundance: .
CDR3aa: CASRSNREVNTEAFF
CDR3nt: TGTGCCAGCAGATCCAACAGGGAAGTGAACACTGAAGCTTTCTTT

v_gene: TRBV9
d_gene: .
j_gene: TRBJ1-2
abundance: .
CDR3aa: CASSSRHLGVKSGYTF
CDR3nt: TGTGCCAGCAGCTCACGACACCTAGGGGTTAAATCTGGCTACACCTTC

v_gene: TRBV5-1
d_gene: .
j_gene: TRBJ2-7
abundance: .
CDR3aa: CASSLRPYEQYF
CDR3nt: TGCGCCAGCAGCTTGCGCCCTTACGAGCAGTACTTC

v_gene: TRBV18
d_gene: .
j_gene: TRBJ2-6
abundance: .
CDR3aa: CASSPLPGTARSGANVLTF
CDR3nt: TGTGCCAGCTCACCACTTCCCGGGACCGCCCGCTCTGGGGCCAACGTCCTGACTTTC

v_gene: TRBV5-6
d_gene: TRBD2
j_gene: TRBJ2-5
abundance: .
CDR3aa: CASSAGLGGGLYQETQYF
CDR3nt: TGTGCCAGCAGCGCGGGACTAGGGGGGGGTCTTTACCAAGAGACCCAGTACTTC

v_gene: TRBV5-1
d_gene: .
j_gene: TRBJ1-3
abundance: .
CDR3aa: CASSPTISGNTIYF
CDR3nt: TGCGCCAGCAGCCCCACGATATCTGGAAACACCATATATTTT

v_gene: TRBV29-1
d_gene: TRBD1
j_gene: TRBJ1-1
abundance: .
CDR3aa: CSVDRTGAYTEAFF
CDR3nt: TGCAGCGTGGACCGGACAGGGGCGTACACTGAAGCTTTCTTT

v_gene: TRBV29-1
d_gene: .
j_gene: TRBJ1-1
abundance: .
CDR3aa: CSVTENTEAFF
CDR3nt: TGCAGCGTAACCGAGAACACTGAAGCTTTCTTT